This entry lists 24 T cell receptor beta chains sequenced from one sample in a study of tumor-infiltrating lymphocytes in primary liver carcinoma. Starting material for RNA and DNA co-extraction consisted of about 17-31 mg of unsorted bulk tissue. Total RNA amounting to around 450 ng was the source from which TCR beta cDNA was made with a constant-region primer. The TCR beta library was amplified through three nested multiplex PCR rounds in a modified ARM-PCR procedure. Rounds one and two of PCR, each of roughly 10 cycles, were primed with TRBV1-TRBV30 forward primers and a C-beta reverse primer. TCRdb called the multiplex PCR reads again in MiXCR, with one record for every CDR3 protein. The table lists 40,000 to 60,000 distinct CDR3 sequences, about three quarters of them singletons. What was sequenced was liver tumor tissue from sampling region 3. Specified subset: tumor region T3, left-lateral pole. These receptors were taken from a man aged 40-49 years with primary liver carcinoma and hepatitis B virus infection.

CDR3 residues: CASTPRRGGILEQYF. The CDR3 DNA reads as TGTGCCAGCACTCCTCGAAGGGGGGGGATACTCGAGCAGTACTTC. The V gene is TRBV6-1, the J gene TRBJ2-7, with a weak D call TRBD2 (7 bases). This CDR3 region has 15 residues. Germline CDR1 MNHNS, CDR2 SASEGT. Trimming pared 7 bases from V and 6 bases from J, leaving 22 bases between.

In this sample, this clonotype is medium-sized. V and J are TRBV12-3 or TRBV12-4 and TRBJ1-2, with TRBD1 matching over 8 bases. The CDR3 extends over 15 amino acids. The junction had 5 bases not matched to a gene; V was cut back by 5 bases and J by 0 bases. The CDR3 DNA is TGTGCCAGCAGTCTCCGGGACAGGCCTAACTATGGCTACACCTTC. It codes for CASSLRDRPNYGYTF.

About this clonotype itself: Sequence at one end of the junction differs from germline and may be a read error. The chain carries TRBV4-1 and TRBJ1-3, with D maybe TRBD1 (5 bases). CDR1 is MGHRA and CDR2 is YSYEKL in the germline V gene. The CDR3 loop spans 15 amino acids. The CDR3 here is CASSSHSGLTNTMYF. CDR3 coding DNA: TGCGCCAGCAGCTCGCATTCGGGACTTACAAACACCATGTATTTT.

As to this clonotype: The limits of the CDR3 on the DNA are not certain, so only TCRdb's listed CDR3 is given. V and J are TRBV29-1 and TRBJ2-6; the D call in the table, TRBD1, was not verified against the DNA. The CDR3 is 14 amino acids long, termini counted. Germline V gene sequence: CDR1 SQVTM, CDR2 ANQGSEA. The CDR3 reads CSVATGTGANVLPF.

The rearrangement uses TRBV5-6 and TRBJ2-7; D might be TRBD1 (5 bases). With 2 bases removed from V and 9 bases from J, the gap between germline ends came to 18 bases. Germline V gives CDR1 SGHDT, CDR2 YYEEEE. The length of the CDR3 is 14 residues. CDR3 region: CASSFTTDSYRQYF. In DNA form, the CDR3 reads TGTGCCAGCAGCTTCACGACAGACTCCTACAGGCAGTACTTC.

As for this clonotype: One end of the junction does not line up with germline, which may come from a read error. The chain recombines TRBV12-3 or TRBV12-4 with TRBJ2-5, with D unclear. This CDR3 is built from 13 residues. In DNA, the CDR3 is TGTGCCAGCACCCCCGGCCTTGTGGAGACCCGGTATTTC. It codes for CASTPGLVETRYF.

This clonotype was observed once. A much larger clone lies one base from this, so it may be a read error. The chain links TRBV10-3 to TRBJ2-7, with 8 bases aligning to TRBD1. J was trimmed by 5 bases and V by 7 bases; bases with no gene match: 10. The germline CDR1 and CDR2 sequences are ENHRY and SYGVKD. The CDR3 totals 14 residues. The CDR3 sequence: CAINPRAQGDEQYF. As DNA, the CDR3 is TGTGCCATCAATCCTAGGGCACAGGGGGACGAGCAGTACTTC.

As concerns this clonotype: Relative to the germline gene, one junction end is altered; a read error may explain this. This chain links TRBV6-1 with TRBJ1-6; D remains unclear. This CDR3 is built from 13 residues. In germline, CDR1 is MNHNS, CDR2 SASEGT. DNA for the CDR3: TGTGCCAGCAGCACGGATTATAATTCACCCCTCCATTTT. Protein: CASSTDYNSPLHF.

Comments on this clonotype: One junction end does not reproduce the germline sequence, and a read error may be involved. V gene TRBV6-2 or TRBV6-3 combines with J gene TRBJ2-1; D perhaps matches TRBD2 (6 bases). Germline CDR1 and CDR2: MNHEY and SVGEGT. The length of the CDR3 is 16 residues. The CDR3 loop reads CASSYWGRSSYNVQFF. The CDR3 bases are TGTGCTAGTAGTTACTGGGGGAGGAGCTCCTACAATGTGCAGTTCTTC.

Worth noting for this clonotype: Since the CDR3 does not end with the conserved phenylalanine or tryptophan, this likely comes from a read error. The rearrangement joins TRBV6-1 to TRBJ1-5; unclear D gene. Germline V lookup: CDR1 MNHNS, CDR2 SASEGT. There are 15 residues in the CDR3. Trimming pared 1 base from V and 7 bases from J, leaving 14 bases between. DNA for the CDR3: TGTGCCAGCAGTGAAGTTTTAAGATCGAGCCAGCCCCAGCATGTT. It translates to CASSEVLRSSQPQHV.

On this clonotype itself: A read error may be the cause here, since a much bigger clone is one base away. The chain combines TRBV28 with TRBJ2-1; perhaps TRBD2 as D (6 bases). V lost 5 bases and J 8 bases, leaving 19 bases between the germline ends. CDR1 is MDHEN, CDR2 SYDVKM, per germline. The CDR3 consists of 15 residues. CDR3 sequence reads: CASSPVAEGLDEQFF. As DNA, the CDR3 is TGTGCCAGCAGTCCAGTAGCGGAAGGGTTGGATGAGCAGTTCTTC.

This chain joins TRBV12-3 or TRBV12-4 and TRBJ1-1, with D tentatively TRBD1 (6 bases). V was pared by 5 bases and J by 11 bases, with 24 bases between. The CDR3 runs to 15 residues. The CDR3 here is CASSKADSLNTKAFF. CDR3 nucleotide sequence: TGTGCCAGCAGTAAAGCGGACAGTCTTAACACTAAGGCTTTCTTT.

This clonotype was observed a single time. The junction departs from germline at one end; a sequencing error may be responsible. The chain links TRBV29-1 to TRBJ1-4; D is undetermined. The germline V gene encodes CDR1 SQVTM and CDR2 ANQGSEA. The CDR3 sequence is 11 residues long. In DNA form, the CDR3 reads TGCTGCGTTGCCCTTAATGAAAAACTGTCTTTT. This encodes CCVALNEKLSF.

As for this clonotype: The conserved phenylalanine or tryptophan normally closing the CDR3 is absent here, so this likely arose from a read error. V is TRBV6-5 and J is TRBJ2-2; no reliable D call. The CDR3 contains 14 residues. Germline CDR1 and CDR2: MNHEY and SVGAGI. The CDR3 here is CVSSYSRDTGELFV. CDR3 nucleotide sequence: TGTGTCAGCAGTTACTCTCGGGACACCGGGGAGCTGTTTGTT.

In its sample, this clonotype was seen many times. CDR3 loop: CASSAAEGSQETQYF. The CDR3 bases are TGTGCCAGCAGTGCCGCGGAGGGCAGTCAAGAGACCCAGTACTTC. The rearrangement uses TRBV25-1 and TRBJ2-5, with a tentative D call TRBD2 (6 bases). V lost 4 bases, J lost 2 bases, and 14 bases lay in between. The CDR3 contains 15 residues. Germline loops: CDR1 MGHDK, CDR2 SYGVNS.

This clonotype was seen only a few times. The chain uses TRBV11-2 and TRBJ2-3, with a possible D match to TRBD2 (6 bases). This CDR3 comprises 17 residues. Looked up from germline, CDR1 is SGHAT and CDR2 is FQNNGV. Trimming took 0 bases from V and 0 from J, leaving 13 bases between them. The CDR3 reads CASSLDPGETSTDTQYF. The CDR3, as DNA: TGTGCCAGCAGCTTAGATCCGGGGGAGACTAGCACAGATACGCAGTATTTT. The variable domain in full, with the rest retrieved from reference TRBV11-2 and TRBJ2-3, is EAGVAQSPRYKIIEKRQSVAFWCNPISGHATLYWYQQILGQGPKLLIQFQNNGVVDDSQLPKDRFSAERLKGVDSTLKIQPAKLEDSAVYLCASSLDPGETSTDTQYFGPGTRLTVL.

On this clonotype itself: This clone may be a read error of a much larger clone one base away. The V gene is TRBV28, the J gene TRBJ2-1; D unclear. The V end lost 8 bases, the J end lost 4 bases, and 15 bases lay between the germline ends. The CDR3 loop spans 14 amino acids. Per the germline V gene, CDR1 is MDHEN and CDR2 is SYDVKM. The DNA of the CDR3 is TGTGCCAGCGGACGCCGGACGGTGTACAATGAGCAGTTCTTC. Translating gives CASGRRTVYNEQFF.

This clonotype was observed many times. The DNA of the CDR3 is TGTGCCTGGAGTCCAGGGGCCGGTGAAGCTTTCTTT. As protein: CAWSPGAGEAFF. The chain is built from TRBV30 and TRBJ1-1, with D perhaps matching TRBD1 (6 bases). Trimming took 2 bases from V and 7 from J, leaving 11 bases between them. Germline CDR1 is GTSNPN and CDR2 is SVGIG (reference sequence). This CDR3 is 12 amino acids long.

To note about this clonotype: An end of the junction does not agree with germline; a read error may underlie this. The chain uses TRBV9 and TRBJ2-3; TRBD2 matches at 11 bases. Per the germline V gene, CDR1 is SGDLS and CDR2 is YYNGEE. The length of the CDR3 is 14 residues. The chain's CDR3 is CTSSASGRTDTQYF. Here the CDR3 DNA reads TGTACCAGCAGCGCTAGCGGGAGGACAGATACGCAGTATTTT.

As for this clonotype: Compared with germline, one end of the junction differs, possibly owing to a read error. The J gene is TRBJ2-1, the V gene TRBV6-5, with D uncertain. CDR3 length: 14 residues. Germline V gene lookup returns CDR1 MNHEY and CDR2 SVGAGI. Here the CDR3 DNA reads TGTGCCAGCAGTCCCTTTCCAGAAGGTTCAATTGGACTCTTC. This encodes CASSPFPEGSIGLF.

Regarding this clonotype: A junction boundary mismatches the germline segment, possibly from a read error. The genes are TRBV10-1 and TRBJ2-1, with D possibly being TRBD1 or TRBD2 (5 bases each). Per the germline V gene, CDR1 is WNHNN and CDR2 is SYGVQD (reference sequence). The CDR3 loop spans 12 amino acids. In nucleotides, the CDR3 is TGCGCCAGCAGTGAGTGGGGGAATGGGCAGCTCTTC. Protein product: CASSEWGNGQLF.

This clonotype was recorded a few times. A much more abundant neighbour one base away suggests this may be a read error. V gene TRBV28 combines with J gene TRBJ1-4; D gene ambiguous. This CDR3 contains 15 residues. CDR1 and CDR2 from the germline V gene are MDHEN and SYDVKM. CDR3 region: CASRTGSRVYEKLSF. CDR3 nucleotides: TGTGCCAGCAGAACGGGGTCGAGGGTGTATGAAAAACTGTCTTTT. Supplemented by reference TRBV28 and TRBJ1-4, the full variable domain reads DVKVTQSSRYLVKRTGEKVFLECVQDMDHENMFWYRQDPGLGLRLIYFSYDVKMKEKGDIPEGYSVSREKKERFSLILESASTNQTSMYLCASRTGSRVYEKLSFGSGTQLSVL.

Concerning this clonotype itself: The junction and the germline gene differ at one end; a read error may be behind it. DNA for the CDR3: TGTGCCAGCAGTGAACTAGCGGGCTCCTACAATGGGCAGTGCTTC. This encodes CASSELAGSYNGQCF. The chain has TRBV6-1 and TRBJ2-1; 8 positions agree with TRBD2. Germline values: CDR1 MNHNS, CDR2 SASEGT. The CDR3 contains 15 residues.

This clonotype appeared many times. The V call is TRBV28, the J call TRBJ2-3; D tentatively reads TRBD1 or TRBD2 (7 bases each). CDR1 MDHEN and CDR2 SYDVKM come from the germline V gene. This CDR3 region has 13 residues. Trimming left V 6 bases short and J 7 bases short, with 14 bases between. CDR3 coding DNA: TGTGCCAGCAGCTACAGGGGAGGGAATACGCAGTATTTT. Its protein is CASSYRGGNTQYF.